This T cell receptor (beta chain) was sequenced in a study of blood T cell repertoires in COVID-19. The CDR3 covers 14 residues. The germline CDR1 and CDR2 sequences are SGHDT and YYEEEE. Unmatched junction bases numbered 9, after V lost 4 bases and J lost 9 bases. The repertoire was sequenced with immunoSEQ multiplex PCR; TCRdb's copy has only in-frame clones and lacks some. The table has more than 150,000 clones, roughly 82% seen once; the top ten hold 12%. The sequenced sample consisted of PBMCs or T cells enriched from blood (not recorded which). This clonotype originated in a man in his forties who had recovered from COVID-19. The chain links TRBV5-6 to TRBJ1-2; 10 bases fit TRBD1. CDR3 sequence reads: CASSGGTGVGSYTF. Here the CDR3 DNA reads TGTGCCAGCAGCGGCGGGACAGGGGTGGGAAGCTACACCTTC.